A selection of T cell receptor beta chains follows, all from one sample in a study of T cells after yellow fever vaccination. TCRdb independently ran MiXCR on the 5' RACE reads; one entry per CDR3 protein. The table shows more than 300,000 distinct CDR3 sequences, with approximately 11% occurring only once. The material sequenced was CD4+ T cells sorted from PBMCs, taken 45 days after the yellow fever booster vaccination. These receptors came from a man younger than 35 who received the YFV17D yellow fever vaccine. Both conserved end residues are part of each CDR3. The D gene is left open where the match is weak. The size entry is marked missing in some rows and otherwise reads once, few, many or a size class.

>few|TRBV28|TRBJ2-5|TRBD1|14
TGTGCCAGCAGTTTATACAGGGGCGCCGAGACCCAGTACTTC
CASSLYRGAETQYF
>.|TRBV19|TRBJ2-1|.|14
TGTGCCAGCAAAAAGGGGGGGTCCTACAATGAGCAGTTCTTC
CASKKGGSYNEQFF
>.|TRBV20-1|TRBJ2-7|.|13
TGCAGTGCTTCCAATGGGGGACTGTACGAGCAGTACTTC
CSASNGGLYEQYF
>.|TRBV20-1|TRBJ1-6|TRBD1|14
TGCAGTGCTAGAGACGCAGGGGGAAATTCACCCCTCCACTTT
CSARDAGGNSPLHF
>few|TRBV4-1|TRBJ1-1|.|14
TGCGCCAGCAGCCAAGAAGGGGCATTCTCTCAAGCTTTCTTT
CASSQEGAFSQAFF
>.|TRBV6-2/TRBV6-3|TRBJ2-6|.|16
TGTGCCAGCAGCAGACAGGGACTCGCTGGGGCCAACGTCCTGACTTTC
CASSRQGLAGANVLTF
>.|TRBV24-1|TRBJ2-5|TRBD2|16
TGTGCCACCAGTGATCGGGGGGGACCCCTTGGAGAGACCCAGTACTTC
CATSDRGGPLGETQYF
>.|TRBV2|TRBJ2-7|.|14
TGTGCCAGCAGTTTTACCAGGTTTTTTTCCGAGCAGTACTTC
CASSFTRFFSEQYF
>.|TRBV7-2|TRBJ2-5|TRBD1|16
TGTGCCAGCAGCCCTCAGGGGGTGGCCCTACAAGAGACCCAGTACTTC
CASSPQGVALQETQYF
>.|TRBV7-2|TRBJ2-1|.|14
TGTGCCAGCAGCTTAAATGCGGGGAACAGTGAGCAGTTCTTC
CASSLNAGNSEQFF
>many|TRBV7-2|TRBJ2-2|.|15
TGTGCCAGCAGCTTAGCCAGGGGGAACACCGGGGAGCTGTTTTTT
CASSLARGNTGELFF
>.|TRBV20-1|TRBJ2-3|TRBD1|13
TGCAGTGCTACAGACAGGGGCCCCGATACGCAGTATTTT
CSATDRGPDTQYF
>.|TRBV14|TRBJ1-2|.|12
TGTGCCAGCAGCCAGATGAACTATGGCTACACCTTC
CASSQMNYGYTF
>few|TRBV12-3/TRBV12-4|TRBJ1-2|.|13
TGTGCCAGCAGCCCCCAACGGAACTATGGCTACACCTTC
CASSPQRNYGYTF
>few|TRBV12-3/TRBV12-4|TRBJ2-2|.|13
TGTGCCAGCACCGGAGGGGGGGCCGGGGAGCTGTTTTTT
CASTGGGAGELFF
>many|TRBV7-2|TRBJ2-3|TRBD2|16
TGTGCCAGCAGCTTACTAGCGGGGCCCAGCACAGATACGCAGTATTTT
CASSLLAGPSTDTQYF
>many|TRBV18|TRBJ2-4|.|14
TGTGCCAGCTCACCAGACCAAGCCAAAAACATTCAGTACTTC
CASSPDQAKNIQYF
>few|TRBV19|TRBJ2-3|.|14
TGTGCCAGTAGTATTCGGCCTTACACAGATACGCAGTATTTT
CASSIRPYTDTQYF
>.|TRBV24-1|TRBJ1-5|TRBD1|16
TGTGCCACCAGTGAGACTGACAGGGATGCGAATCAGCCCCAGCATTTT
CATSETDRDANQPQHF
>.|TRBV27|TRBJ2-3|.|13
TGTGCCAGCAGTTATATGACGGTTGGTGTGCAGTATTTT
CASSYMTVGVQYF
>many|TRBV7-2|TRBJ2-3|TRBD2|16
TGTGCCAGCAGCTTAATTGCGGGGGGGAGCACAGATACGCAGTATTTT
CASSLIAGGSTDTQYF
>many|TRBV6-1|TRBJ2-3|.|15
TGTGCCAGCAACCGGGACACCTCTAGCACAGATACGCAGTATTTT
CASNRDTSSTDTQYF
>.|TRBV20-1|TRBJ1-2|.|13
TGCAGTGCTAGGGACCCCATAAGGGATGGCTACACCTTC
CSARDPIRDGYTF